The rows below give T cell receptor beta chains drawn from one sample of a study of cytomegalovirus exposure and HLA in healthy donors. Produced via immunoSEQ multiplex PCR; TCRdb's table is partial and in-frame only. The sample has over 75,000 clones; around four fifths are singletons. The source material was PBMCs. The receptors derive from a man aged 45-60 years in good health and CMV-seropositive. Both conserved end residues are part of each CDR3. The D gene is left open where the match is weak. A clone size is listed for some rows: how often the clone was seen (once, few, many), or a class if it is expanded.

abundance: NA; v_gene: TRBV27; j_gene: TRBJ2-5; d_gene: NA; CDR3nt: TGTGCCAGCAGTTTTTTTTCGGGACAAGAGACCCAGTACTTC; CDR3aa: CASSFFSGQETQYF
abundance: NA; v_gene: TRBV6-5; j_gene: TRBJ1-4; d_gene: NA; CDR3nt: TGTGTGGGGCGAAACGAAAAACTGTTTTTT; CDR3aa: CVGRNEKLFF
abundance: NA; v_gene: TRBV7-2; j_gene: TRBJ2-3; d_gene: NA; CDR3nt: TGTGCCAGCAGCTTACCCTCGGGGTTTGGGACAGATACGCAGTATTTT; CDR3aa: CASSLPSGFGTDTQYF
abundance: few; v_gene: TRBV18; j_gene: TRBJ2-5; d_gene: NA; CDR3nt: TGTGCCAGCTCCAGCCAAGAGACCCAGTACTTC; CDR3aa: CASSSQETQYF
abundance: NA; v_gene: TRBV4-2; j_gene: TRBJ2-4; d_gene: NA; CDR3nt: TGTGCCAGCAGCCAAGATTCTGCCAGCGGAAACATTCAGTACTTC; CDR3aa: CASSQDSASGNIQYF
abundance: NA; v_gene: TRBV11-2; j_gene: TRBJ2-5; d_gene: TRBD1; CDR3nt: TGTGCCAGCAGCTGGGGACAGGGGGCCCACCAAGAGACCCAGTACTTC; CDR3aa: CASSWGQGAHQETQYF
abundance: once; v_gene: TRBV30; j_gene: TRBJ1-1; d_gene: TRBD1; CDR3nt: TGTGCCTGGACTGGACAGGGAGGGACTGAAGCTTTCTTT; CDR3aa: CAWTGQGGTEAFF
abundance: NA; v_gene: TRBV9; j_gene: TRBJ2-7; d_gene: NA; CDR3nt: TGTGCCAGCAGCGTAGCTCAAGGGGCAACGTCGGACGAGCAGTACTTC; CDR3aa: CASSVAQGATSDEQYF
abundance: NA; v_gene: TRBV5-4; j_gene: TRBJ1-2; d_gene: NA; CDR3nt: TGTGCCAGCAGCTTGGCCGGGTCCATGCAGGGCCCTGGCTACACCTTC; CDR3aa: CASSLAGSMQGPGYTF
abundance: NA; v_gene: TRBV7-2; j_gene: TRBJ2-5; d_gene: NA; CDR3nt: TGTGCCAGCAGCTTTAACCGGGGTCAAGGCGCCCAGTACTTC; CDR3aa: CASSFNRGQGAQYF
abundance: NA; v_gene: TRBV5-1; j_gene: TRBJ2-7; d_gene: NA; CDR3nt: TGCGCCAGCACCAGGGACTTCTTCTACGAGCAGTACTTC; CDR3aa: CASTRDFFYEQYF
abundance: few; v_gene: TRBV7-9; j_gene: TRBJ2-2; d_gene: NA; CDR3nt: TGTTCAATCGTCAGGGACACCGGGGAGCTGTTTTTT; CDR3aa: CSIVRDTGELFF
abundance: NA; v_gene: TRBV7-3; j_gene: TRBJ2-3; d_gene: NA; CDR3nt: TGTGCCAGCAGCCCTCGCCGAGGGGATACGCAGTATTTT; CDR3aa: CASSPRRGDTQYF
abundance: NA; v_gene: TRBV18; j_gene: TRBJ1-1; d_gene: NA; CDR3nt: TGTGCCAGCTCACAGGGGTTTGACACTGAAGCTTTCTTT; CDR3aa: CASSQGFDTEAFF
abundance: NA; v_gene: TRBV2; j_gene: TRBJ2-7; d_gene: NA; CDR3nt: TGTGCCAGGTCACAGGGCCCTAACAGTGACGAGCAGTACTTC; CDR3aa: CARSQGPNSDEQYF
abundance: NA; v_gene: TRBV7-6; j_gene: TRBJ2-1; d_gene: TRBD2; CDR3nt: TGTGCCAGCAGCTCCCGGACTAGCGGGGGCCGAGAATTCTCCTACAATGAGCAGTTCTTC; CDR3aa: CASSSRTSGGREFSYNEQFF
abundance: NA; v_gene: TRBV2; j_gene: TRBJ2-3; d_gene: TRBD2; CDR3nt: TGTGCCAGCAGTGGGACTAGCGGGGTCACAGATACGCAGTATTTT; CDR3aa: CASSGTSGVTDTQYF
abundance: NA; v_gene: TRBV5-1; j_gene: TRBJ2-3; d_gene: NA; CDR3nt: TGCGCCAGCAAGGAGCGGACTAGCACAGATACGCAGTATTTT; CDR3aa: CASKERTSTDTQYF
abundance: many; v_gene: TRBV9; j_gene: TRBJ1-1; d_gene: TRBD1; CDR3nt: TGTGCCAGCAGCTTCACAGGGGGCCAGACTGAAGCTTTCTTT; CDR3aa: CASSFTGGQTEAFF
abundance: NA; v_gene: TRBV9; j_gene: TRBJ1-2; d_gene: NA; CDR3nt: TGTGCCAGCAGCGTAGCTAGAAAACGGATCTATGGCTACACCTTC; CDR3aa: CASSVARKRIYGYTF
abundance: NA; v_gene: TRBV7-6; j_gene: TRBJ2-7; d_gene: NA; CDR3nt: TGTGCCAGCAGCCTCAGAGGAGGCCTAAGCTCCTACGAGCAGTACTTC; CDR3aa: CASSLRGGLSSYEQYF
abundance: NA; v_gene: TRBV19; j_gene: TRBJ2-2; d_gene: TRBD2; CDR3nt: TGTGCCAGTAGTATTCCCGCGGGGGGGAACACCGGGGAGCTGTTTTTT; CDR3aa: CASSIPAGGNTGELFF
abundance: NA; v_gene: TRBV4-2; j_gene: TRBJ2-5; d_gene: NA; CDR3nt: TGTGCCAGCAGCCAAGCCCAGGGATCCCCAGAGACCCAGTACTTC; CDR3aa: CASSQAQGSPETQYF
abundance: NA; v_gene: TRBV10-3; j_gene: TRBJ2-3; d_gene: TRBD2; CDR3nt: TGTGCCATCAGCTCCGGGACTAGCGGGGAGAGCACAGATACGCAGTATTTT; CDR3aa: CAISSGTSGESTDTQYF
abundance: few; v_gene: TRBV5-1; j_gene: TRBJ2-7; d_gene: NA; CDR3nt: TGCGCCAGCAGCTTGTCTGGGACACAAGCCTACGAGCAGTACTTC; CDR3aa: CASSLSGTQAYEQYF
abundance: few; v_gene: TRBV4-2; j_gene: TRBJ2-5; d_gene: NA; CDR3nt: TGTGCCAGCAGCCGGGACTCACAAGAGACCCAGTACTTC; CDR3aa: CASSRDSQETQYF
abundance: once; v_gene: TRBV7-9; j_gene: TRBJ2-7; d_gene: NA; CDR3nt: TGTGCCAGCAGCCCTGTAGCGGACTACGAGCAGTACTTC; CDR3aa: CASSPVADYEQYF
abundance: NA; v_gene: TRBV19; j_gene: TRBJ1-3; d_gene: NA; CDR3nt: TGTGCCAGTGCGACAGTAGCTGGAAACACCATATATTTT; CDR3aa: CASATVAGNTIYF
abundance: once; v_gene: TRBV7-8; j_gene: TRBJ2-7; d_gene: TRBD1; CDR3nt: TGTGCCAGCAGCTTAGAGGAGACAGGGCCCTCCTACGAGCAGTACTTC; CDR3aa: CASSLEETGPSYEQYF
abundance: NA; v_gene: TRBV7-3; j_gene: TRBJ2-7; d_gene: NA; CDR3nt: TGTGCCAGCAGTCCTGACAGGTATTACGAGCAGTACTTC; CDR3aa: CASSPDRYYEQYF
abundance: NA; v_gene: TRBV7-2; j_gene: TRBJ2-3; d_gene: TRBD2; CDR3nt: TGTGCCAGCAGCACCCTAGCGGGGGTGGCAGATACGCAGTATTTT; CDR3aa: CASSTLAGVADTQYF
abundance: NA; v_gene: TRBV20-1; j_gene: TRBJ2-7; d_gene: NA; CDR3nt: TGCAGTGCCGCGGAACACTACGAGCAGTACTTC; CDR3aa: CSAAEHYEQYF
abundance: few; v_gene: TRBV4-1; j_gene: TRBJ2-1; d_gene: NA; CDR3nt: TGCGCCAGCACTGCAGGCTCCTACAATGAGCAGTTCTTC; CDR3aa: CASTAGSYNEQFF
abundance: few; v_gene: TRBV6-1; j_gene: TRBJ2-1; d_gene: TRBD1; CDR3nt: TGTGCCAGCAGTGTCCGACAGGGTAACAACAATGAGCAGTTCTTC; CDR3aa: CASSVRQGNNNEQFF
abundance: NA; v_gene: TRBV2; j_gene: TRBJ2-3; d_gene: NA; CDR3nt: TGTGCCAGCAGTGCACAGGGTTTGTCAGATACGCAGTATTTT; CDR3aa: CASSAQGLSDTQYF
abundance: NA; v_gene: TRBV28; j_gene: TRBJ2-7; d_gene: NA; CDR3nt: TGTGCCAGCAGTTCGTTACAACAAACCTACGAGCAGTACTTC; CDR3aa: CASSSLQQTYEQYF
abundance: few; v_gene: TRBV6-1; j_gene: TRBJ2-7; d_gene: NA; CDR3nt: TGTGCCACCCGAGGGGGGGGCGCCTACGAGCAGTACTTC; CDR3aa: CATRGGGAYEQYF
abundance: NA; v_gene: TRBV30; j_gene: TRBJ1-5; d_gene: NA; CDR3nt: TGTGCCTGGAGTGATGGGGGGATACGCAATCAGCCCCAGCATTTT; CDR3aa: CAWSDGGIRNQPQHF
abundance: few; v_gene: TRBV5-6; j_gene: TRBJ2-7; d_gene: NA; CDR3nt: TGTGCCAGCAGCCTCGGGAAGCCCTACGAGCAGTACTTC; CDR3aa: CASSLGKPYEQYF
abundance: NA; v_gene: TRBV7-8; j_gene: TRBJ2-5; d_gene: NA; CDR3nt: TGTGCCAGCAGCTTGCAGTGGACCCAGTACTTC; CDR3aa: CASSLQWTQYF
abundance: NA; v_gene: TRBV19; j_gene: TRBJ2-3; d_gene: TRBD2; CDR3nt: TGTGCCAGTACCGATACGACTAGCGGGAGGAATACGCAGTATTTT; CDR3aa: CASTDTTSGRNTQYF
abundance: NA; v_gene: TRBV18; j_gene: TRBJ2-1; d_gene: NA; CDR3nt: TGTGCCAGCTCACCACCAGGGCCAGGGAGGTTGGGTGAGCAGTTCTTC; CDR3aa: CASSPPGPGRLGEQFF
abundance: NA; v_gene: TRBV5-1; j_gene: TRBJ2-2; d_gene: TRBD2; CDR3nt: TGCGCCAGCAGCTGGAGGGGAGGGGACACCGGGGAGCTGTTTTTT; CDR3aa: CASSWRGGDTGELFF
abundance: NA; v_gene: TRBV2; j_gene: TRBJ1-5; d_gene: NA; CDR3nt: TGTGCCAGCAGCTCGGGGATGAATCAGCCCCAGCATTTT; CDR3aa: CASSSGMNQPQHF
abundance: NA; v_gene: TRBV7-2; j_gene: TRBJ2-1; d_gene: NA; CDR3nt: TGTGCCAGCAGCTCTCTCTTTGGGGGCGAGTTGGATGAGCAGTTCTTC; CDR3aa: CASSSLFGGELDEQFF
abundance: once; v_gene: TRBV5-6; j_gene: TRBJ1-2; d_gene: NA; CDR3nt: TGTGCCAGCAGCCTCAGGATGGGCTATGGCTACACCTTC; CDR3aa: CASSLRMGYGYTF
abundance: NA; v_gene: TRBV30; j_gene: TRBJ2-1; d_gene: NA; CDR3nt: TGTGCCTGGAGGGTCCTGGCGGATGAGCAGTTCTTC; CDR3aa: CAWRVLADEQFF
abundance: NA; v_gene: TRBV6-1; j_gene: TRBJ1-2; d_gene: NA; CDR3nt: TGTGCCAGCAAGAGGGAGACTCCCTATGGCTACACCTTC; CDR3aa: CASKRETPYGYTF
abundance: few; v_gene: TRBV5-1; j_gene: TRBJ1-3; d_gene: NA; CDR3nt: TGCGCCAGCAGCGCTGAGGCTGGCTCTGGAAACACCATATATTTT; CDR3aa: CASSAEAGSGNTIYF
abundance: NA; v_gene: TRBV11-3; j_gene: TRBJ2-3; d_gene: TRBD2; CDR3nt: TGTGCCAGCAGCTTACTGTCTAGCGGGGGGCCTGAGACGCAGTATTTT; CDR3aa: CASSLLSSGGPETQYF
abundance: NA; v_gene: TRBV6-1; j_gene: TRBJ1-5; d_gene: NA; CDR3nt: TGTGCCAGCAGTGTTCGGGAGACTCAGCCCCAGAATTTT; CDR3aa: CASSVRETQPQNF
abundance: NA; v_gene: TRBV19; j_gene: TRBJ2-3; d_gene: NA; CDR3nt: TGTGCCAGTAGTACTAGCTACAGCACAGATACGCAGTATTTT; CDR3aa: CASSTSYSTDTQYF
abundance: NA; v_gene: TRBV10-3; j_gene: TRBJ1-1; d_gene: TRBD1; CDR3nt: TGTGCCATCAGTGAGTCCAACCCACAGGGGGCGGCTTTCTTT; CDR3aa: CAISESNPQGAAFF
abundance: NA; v_gene: TRBV2; j_gene: TRBJ1-1; d_gene: NA; CDR3nt: TGTGCCAGCAGGCTCCATCGGGTCTCGGACACTGAAGCTTTCTTT; CDR3aa: CASRLHRVSDTEAFF